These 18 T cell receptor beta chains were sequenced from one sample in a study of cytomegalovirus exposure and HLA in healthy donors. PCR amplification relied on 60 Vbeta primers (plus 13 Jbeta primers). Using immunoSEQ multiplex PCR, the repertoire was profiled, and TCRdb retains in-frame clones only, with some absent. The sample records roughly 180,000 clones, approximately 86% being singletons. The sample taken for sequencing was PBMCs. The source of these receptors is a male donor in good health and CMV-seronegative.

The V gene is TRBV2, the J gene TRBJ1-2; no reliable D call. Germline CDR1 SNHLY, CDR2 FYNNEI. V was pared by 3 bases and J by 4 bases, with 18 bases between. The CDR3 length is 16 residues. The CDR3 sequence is CASSDSVAGGGYGYTF. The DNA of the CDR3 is TGTGCCAGCAGTGATTCAGTGGCAGGAGGTGGCTATGGCTACACCTTC.

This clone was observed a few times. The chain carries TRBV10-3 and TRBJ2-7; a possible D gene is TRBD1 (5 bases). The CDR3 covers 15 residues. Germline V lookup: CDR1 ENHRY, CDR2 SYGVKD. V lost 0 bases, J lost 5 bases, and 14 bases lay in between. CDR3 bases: TGTGCCATCAGTGAGTCCGTGGGGCGTACCGACGAGCAGTACTTC. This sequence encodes CAISESVGRTDEQYF.

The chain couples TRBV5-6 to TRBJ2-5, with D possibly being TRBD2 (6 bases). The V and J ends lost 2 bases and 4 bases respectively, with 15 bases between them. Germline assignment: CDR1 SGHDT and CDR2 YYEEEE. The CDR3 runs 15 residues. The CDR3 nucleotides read TGTGCCAGCAGCTTTGGATTGTCGGGAGTAGAGACCCAGTACTTC. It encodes CASSFGLSGVETQYF. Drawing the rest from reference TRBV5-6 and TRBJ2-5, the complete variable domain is DAGVTQSPTHLIKTRGQQVTLRCSPKSGHDTVSWYQQALGQGPQFIFQYYEEEERQRGNFPDRFSGHQFPNYSSELNVNALLLGDSALYLCASSFGLSGVETQYFGPGTRLLVL.

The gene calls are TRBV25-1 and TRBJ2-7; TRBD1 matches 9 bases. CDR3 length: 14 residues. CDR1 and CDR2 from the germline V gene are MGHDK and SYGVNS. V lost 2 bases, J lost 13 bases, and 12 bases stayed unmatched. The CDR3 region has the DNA TGTGCCAGCAGTGAACCAGGAGGACAGGGGAGAAATTACTTC. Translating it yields CASSEPGGQGRNYF.

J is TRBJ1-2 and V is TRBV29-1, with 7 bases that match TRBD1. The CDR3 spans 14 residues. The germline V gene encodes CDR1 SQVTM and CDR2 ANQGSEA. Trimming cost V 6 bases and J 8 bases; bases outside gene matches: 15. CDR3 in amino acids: CSVPDWTGLIGYTF. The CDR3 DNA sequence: TGCAGCGTGCCCGATTGGACAGGTCTGATCGGCTACACCTTC.

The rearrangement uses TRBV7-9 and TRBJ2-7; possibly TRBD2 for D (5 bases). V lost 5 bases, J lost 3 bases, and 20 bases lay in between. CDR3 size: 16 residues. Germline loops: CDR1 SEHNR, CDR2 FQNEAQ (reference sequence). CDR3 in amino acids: CASSPRMWGGLYEQYF. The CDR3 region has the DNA TGTGCCAGCAGCCCCCGCATGTGGGGTGGACTCTACGAGCAGTACTTC.

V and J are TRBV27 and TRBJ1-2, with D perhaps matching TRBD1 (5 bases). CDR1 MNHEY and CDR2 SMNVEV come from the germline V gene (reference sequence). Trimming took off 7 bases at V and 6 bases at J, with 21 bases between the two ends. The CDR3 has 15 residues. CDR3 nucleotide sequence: TGTGCCAGCACGTCCCTTGCGGGGGTTACGAATGGCTACACCTTC. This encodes CASTSLAGVTNGYTF.

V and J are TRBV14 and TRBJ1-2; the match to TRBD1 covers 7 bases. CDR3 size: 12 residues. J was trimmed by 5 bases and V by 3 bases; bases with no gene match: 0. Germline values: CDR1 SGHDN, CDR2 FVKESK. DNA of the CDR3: TGTGCCAGCAGCCAGACAGGGTATGGCTACACCTTC. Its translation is CASSQTGYGYTF. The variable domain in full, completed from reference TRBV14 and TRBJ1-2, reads EAGVTQFPSHSVIEKGQTVTLRCDPISGHDNLYWYRRVMGKEIKFLLHFVKESKQDESGMPNNRFLAERTGGTYSTLKVQPAELEDSGVYFCASSQTGYGYTFGSGTRLTVV.

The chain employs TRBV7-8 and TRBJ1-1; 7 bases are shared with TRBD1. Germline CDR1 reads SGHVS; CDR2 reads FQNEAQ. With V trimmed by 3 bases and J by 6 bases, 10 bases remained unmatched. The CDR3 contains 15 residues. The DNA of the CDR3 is TGTGCCAGCAGCTTGGGCGTCAGGGGGTCCGCTGAAGCTTTCTTT. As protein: CASSLGVRGSAEAFF. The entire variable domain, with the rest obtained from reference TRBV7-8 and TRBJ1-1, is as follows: GAGVSQSPRYKVAKRGQDVALRCDPISGHVSLFWYQQALGQGPEFLTYFQNEAQLDKSGLPSDRFFAERPEGSVSTLKIQRTQQEDSAVYLCASSLGVRGSAEAFFGQGTRLTVV.

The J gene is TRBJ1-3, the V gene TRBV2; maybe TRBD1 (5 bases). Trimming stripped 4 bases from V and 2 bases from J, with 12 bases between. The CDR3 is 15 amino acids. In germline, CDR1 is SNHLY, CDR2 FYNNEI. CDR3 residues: CASSVTGGTGNTIYF. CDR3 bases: TGTGCCAGCAGTGTGACGGGGGGGACTGGAAACACCATATATTTT.

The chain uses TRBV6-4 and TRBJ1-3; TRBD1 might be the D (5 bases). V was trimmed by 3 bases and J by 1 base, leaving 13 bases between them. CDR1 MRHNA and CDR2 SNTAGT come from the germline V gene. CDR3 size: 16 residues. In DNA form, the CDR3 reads TGTGCCAGCAGTGAACGCGCAAGGGGATCTGGAAACACCATATATTTT. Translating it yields CASSERARGSGNTIYF.

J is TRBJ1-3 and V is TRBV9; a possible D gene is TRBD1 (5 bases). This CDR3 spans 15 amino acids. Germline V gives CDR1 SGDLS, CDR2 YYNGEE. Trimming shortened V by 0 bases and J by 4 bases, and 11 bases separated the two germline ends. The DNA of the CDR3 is TGTGCCAGCAGCGTAGAAGCAGGGTTCGGAAACACCATATATTTT. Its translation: CASSVEAGFGNTIYF.

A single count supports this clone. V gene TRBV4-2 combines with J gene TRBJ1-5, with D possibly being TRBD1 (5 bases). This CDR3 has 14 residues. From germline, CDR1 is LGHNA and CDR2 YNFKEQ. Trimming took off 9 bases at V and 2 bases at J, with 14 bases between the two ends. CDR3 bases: TGTGCCAGGACTAGGTTACAGGGCAATCAGCCCCAGCATTTT. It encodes CARTRLQGNQPQHF.

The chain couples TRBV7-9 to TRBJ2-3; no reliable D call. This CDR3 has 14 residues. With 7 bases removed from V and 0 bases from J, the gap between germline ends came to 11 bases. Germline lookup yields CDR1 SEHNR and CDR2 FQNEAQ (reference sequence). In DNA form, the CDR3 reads TGTGCCAGCATTGGCCCGACTAGCACAGATACGCAGTATTTT. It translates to CASIGPTSTDTQYF. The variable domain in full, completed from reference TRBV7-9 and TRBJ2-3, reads DTGVSQNPRHKITKRGQNVTFRCDPISEHNRLYWYRQTLGQGPEFLTYFQNEAQLEKSRLLSDRFSAERPKGSFSTLEIQRTEQGDSAMYLCASIGPTSTDTQYFGPGTRLTVL.

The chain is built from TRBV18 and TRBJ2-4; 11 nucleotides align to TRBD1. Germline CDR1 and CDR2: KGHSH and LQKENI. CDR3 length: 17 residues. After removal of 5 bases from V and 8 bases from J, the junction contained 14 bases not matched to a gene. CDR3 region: CASSERDRTGGADIQYF. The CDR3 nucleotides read TGTGCCAGCTCAGAGAGAGACAGGACAGGGGGCGCGGACATTCAGTACTTC.

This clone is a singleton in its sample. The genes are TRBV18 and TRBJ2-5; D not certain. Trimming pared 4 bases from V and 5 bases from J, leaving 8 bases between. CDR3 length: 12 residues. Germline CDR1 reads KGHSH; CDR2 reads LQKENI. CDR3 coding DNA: TGTGCCAGCTCACTAACGGAGGAGACCCAGTACTTC. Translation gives CASSLTEETQYF.

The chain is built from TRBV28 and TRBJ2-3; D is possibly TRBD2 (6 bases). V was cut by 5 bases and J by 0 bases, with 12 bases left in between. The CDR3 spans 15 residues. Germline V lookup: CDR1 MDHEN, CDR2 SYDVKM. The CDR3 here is CASSQLGSSTDTQYF. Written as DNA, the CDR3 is TGTGCCAGCAGTCAGCTCGGGAGTAGCACAGATACGCAGTATTTT.

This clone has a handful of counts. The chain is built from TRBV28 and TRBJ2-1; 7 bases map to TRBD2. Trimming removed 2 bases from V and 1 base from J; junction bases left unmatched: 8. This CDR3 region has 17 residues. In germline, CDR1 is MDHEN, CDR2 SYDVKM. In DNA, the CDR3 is TGTGCCAGCAGTTTAGGCCCGAGCGGGAAGTCCTACAATGAGCAGTTCTTC. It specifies CASSLGPSGKSYNEQFF.